Below, 19 T cell receptor beta chains from the same sample are listed, as sequenced in a study of beta chain features in type 1 diabetes. Whole-study findings and limits: In every one of the four CD4+ subsets, TCRB CDR3s were moderately but significantly shorter in Type 1 diabetes patients.

Which antigens these TCRs recognize remains unknown. Every bit of the isolated RNA underwent reverse transcription, so sequencing read expressed TCRB transcripts. Sequencing used immunoSEQ multiplex PCR; TCRdb keeps in-frame clones, though not all of them. The sample shows about 660,000 clones, over 11% of them seen only once. The sequenced material came from naive CD4+ T cells from blood. The receptor source for this set is a man between 18 and 35 years old with type 1 diabetes.

This clone has a handful of counts. The V and J genes are TRBV29-1 and TRBJ1-2; D gene unclear. This CDR3 spans 12 amino acids. Trimming took off 3 bases at V and 2 bases at J, with 7 bases between the two ends. Looked up from germline, CDR1 is SQVTM and CDR2 is ANQGSEA. CDR3 DNA: TGCAGCGTTGACTTTGCAAACTATGGCTACACCTTC. This translates into CSVDFANYGYTF.

The V call is TRBV4-3, the J call TRBJ1-2, with TRBD1 identical over 9 bases. CDR3 length equals 15 residues. Losses at the gene ends were 0 bases for V and 4 bases for J; bases not matched to a gene: 3. Germline loops: CDR1 LGHNA, CDR2 YSLEER. DNA of the CDR3: TGCGCCAGCAGCCAAGATAGGGACAGGGCCTATGGCTACACCTTC. It encodes CASSQDRDRAYGYTF.

Points on this clone: Other nucleotide sequences from this sample produce the same CDR3. CDR3 nucleotides: TGTGCCTGGAATCGCGTGGGCACTGAAGCTTTCTTT. It is translated as CAWNRVGTEAFF. The chain recombines TRBV30 with TRBJ1-1; D ambiguous. The CDR3 runs to 12 residues. Germline CDR1 GTSNPN, CDR2 SVGIG (reference sequence). V was cut by 4 bases and J by 4 bases, with 10 bases left in between.

This clone has only a few counts. The rearrangement links TRBV9 to TRBJ2-3, with D unresolved. The germline V gene encodes CDR1 SGDLS and CDR2 YYNGEE. Deletions cut 0 bases from V and 2 bases from J, with 4 bases between. This CDR3 spans 13 amino acids. CDR3 nucleotide sequence: TGTGCCAGCAGCGTAGTCATCACAGATACGCAGTATTTT. This sequence encodes CASSVVITDTQYF.

This clone was picked up a small number of times. The chain employs TRBV2 and TRBJ1-2, with 9 positions matching TRBD1. Per germline, CDR1 SNHLY and CDR2 FYNNEI. The V and J ends lost 1 base and 4 bases, in that order; junction bases with no gene match: 4. CDR3 length equals 15 residues. DNA for the CDR3: TGTGCCAGCAGTGAAGAGGGGACAGGGTCCTATGGCTACACCTTC. Amino acid sequence: CASSEEGTGSYGYTF.

The V call is TRBV5-1, the J call TRBJ2-2; unclear D gene. Trimming removed 3 bases from V and 4 bases from J, with 7 bases in between. Looked up from germline, CDR1 is SGHRS and CDR2 is YFSETQ. The CDR3 runs to 13 residues. The CDR3 spells CASSSDPTGELFF. As DNA, the CDR3 is TGCGCCAGCAGCTCTGACCCCACCGGGGAGCTGTTTTTT.

In its sample, this clone was seen a few times. The rearrangement links TRBV4-1 to TRBJ1-2; perhaps TRBD1 as D (6 bases). V was shortened by 3 bases and J by 6 bases, with 17 bases between the two germline ends. The CDR3 consists of 15 residues. CDR1 and CDR2 from the germline V gene are MGHRA and YSYEKL. The CDR3 coding sequence is TGCGCCAGCAGCCAGGAGGGGGTGGGGGTGAATGGCTACACCTTC. Its protein is CASSQEGVGVNGYTF.

The V call is TRBV28, the J call TRBJ1-4; the D gene is possibly TRBD1 (5 bases). The CDR3 sequence is 18 residues long. The germline gives CDR1 MDHEN, CDR2 SYDVKM. V was trimmed by 3 bases and J by 4 bases, leaving 21 bases between them. CDR3 in amino acids: CASSFKDMLASVNEKLFF. Written as DNA, the CDR3 is TGTGCCAGCAGTTTCAAGGACATGTTAGCCTCCGTTAATGAAAAACTGTTTTTT. The full variable domain, its missing parts supplied by reference TRBV28 and TRBJ1-4, is DVKVTQSSRYLVKRTGEKVFLECVQDMDHENMFWYRQDPGLGLRLIYFSYDVKMKEKGDIPEGYSVSREKKERFSLILESASTNQTSMYLCASSFKDMLASVNEKLFFGSGTQLSVL.

This clone appeared a few times. The rearrangement joins TRBV5-1 to TRBJ1-5; D is unresolved. The CDR3 covers 13 residues. CDR1 is SGHRS and CDR2 is YFSETQ in the germline V gene. Trimming cost V 2 bases and J 1 base, with 4 bases left between them. The CDR3 here is CASSFESNQPQHF. Here the CDR3 DNA reads TGCGCCAGCAGCTTTGAGAGCAATCAGCCCCAGCATTTT.

The V and J genes are TRBV7-2 and TRBJ1-1, with unresolved D. The CDR3 totals 12 residues. In germline, CDR1 is SGHTA, CDR2 FQGNSA. Trimming took off 5 bases at V and 7 bases at J, with 11 bases between the two ends. The CDR3 sequence is CASSPSRVEAFF. CDR3 coding DNA: TGTGCCAGCAGCCCCTCCCGGGTTGAAGCTTTCTTT.

This sequence joins TRBV28 and TRBJ2-1; the D is unclear. The V end lost 8 bases, the J end lost 5 bases, and 7 bases lay between the germline ends. Germline V gene sequence: CDR1 MDHEN, CDR2 SYDVKM. This CDR3 has 11 residues. The CDR3 sequence: CASGKDNEQFF. DNA for the CDR3: TGTGCCAGCGGGAAAGACAATGAGCAGTTCTTC.

With respect to this clone: Germline is not matched at one junction end, which may reflect a read error. In DNA form, the CDR3 reads TGTGCCAGCAGCGTAGAGGACGGGAGCTCCAACAATGAGCAGTTCTTC. Its translation is CASSVEDGSSNNEQFF. This chain links TRBV9 with TRBJ2-1; tentatively, D is TRBD2 (6 bases). This CDR3 spans 16 amino acids. The germline V gene has CDR1 SGDLS and CDR2 YYNGEE.

This clone was seen only a few times. V is TRBV30 and J is TRBJ2-1; D uncertain. The CDR3 length is 12 residues. Germline lookup yields CDR1 GTSNPN and CDR2 SVGIG (reference sequence). V lost 2 bases and J lost 6, with 8 bases in between. CDR3 nucleotide sequence: TGTGCCTGGAGTTCCAAGGGCAATGAGCAGTTCTTC. Translation: CAWSSKGNEQFF.

The chain is built from TRBV5-4 and TRBJ2-3; possibly TRBD2 for D (6 bases). This CDR3 has 14 amino acids. CDR1 is SGHNT, CDR2 YYREEE, per germline (reference sequence). V lost 3 bases, J lost 8 bases, and 16 bases lay in between. CDR3 in amino acids: CASSYRTRRGTQYF. The DNA for the CDR3 is TGTGCCAGCAGCTACCGGACTCGGCGGGGTACGCAGTATTTT.

The rearrangement joins TRBV2 to TRBJ2-7; 9 bases are a match to TRBD2. The ends lost 6 bases at V and 0 bases at J; junction bases unmatched: 3. This CDR3 region has 14 residues. Germline V gene lookup returns CDR1 SNHLY and CDR2 FYNNEI. CDR3 sequence: CASSLAGSSYEQYF. In DNA, the CDR3 is TGTGCCAGCAGCCTAGCGGGGAGCTCCTACGAGCAGTACTTC.

This clone was detected a few times. The V and J genes are TRBV2 and TRBJ2-1; no clear D gene. The germline CDR1 and CDR2 sequences are SNHLY and FYNNEI. V lost 10 bases and J 5 bases, leaving 18 bases between the germline ends. The CDR3 sequence is 14 residues long. DNA of the CDR3: TGTGCCACCTCCTCCGGATTCTTAAACAATGAGCAGTTCTTC. Translating it yields CATSSGFLNNEQFF.

The chain carries TRBV18 and TRBJ1-5; TRBD1 is a possible D gene (6 bases). The CDR3 totals 13 residues. V lost 5 bases, J lost 5 bases, and 10 bases lay in between. From germline, CDR1 is KGHSH and CDR2 LQKENI. In DNA, the CDR3 is TGTGCCAGCTCAGGGGGCGACTATCAGCCCCAGCATTTT. It yields the protein CASSGGDYQPQHF. The variable domain in full, with the rest retrieved from reference TRBV18 and TRBJ1-5, is NAGVMQNPRHLVRRRGQEARLRCSPMKGHSHVYWYRQLPEEGLKFMVYLQKENIIDESGMPKERFSAEFPKEGPSILRIQQVVRGDSAAYFCASSGGDYQPQHFGDGTRLSIL.

V and J are TRBV11-2 and TRBJ1-2; TRBD1 aligns across 9 bases. Germline lookup yields CDR1 SGHAT and CDR2 FQNNGV. There are 18 residues in the CDR3. Trimming at V came to 6 bases and at J to 4 bases, leaving 18 bases not matched to a gene. This chain's CDR3 is CASRSNRGRSLALYGYTF. In DNA form, the CDR3 reads TGTGCCAGCAGATCAAACAGGGGGCGATCCCTAGCGCTCTATGGCTACACCTTC. The entire variable domain, with the rest obtained from reference TRBV11-2 and TRBJ1-2, is as follows: EAGVAQSPRYKIIEKRQSVAFWCNPISGHATLYWYQQILGQGPKLLIQFQNNGVVDDSQLPKDRFSAERLKGVDSTLKIQPAKLEDSAVYLCASRSNRGRSLALYGYTFGSGTRLTVV.

The V and J genes are TRBV6-1 and TRBJ2-5, with TRBD1 as a possible D gene (6 bases). Germline V lookup: CDR1 MNHNS, CDR2 SASEGT. This CDR3 is 15 amino acids long. Trimming shortened V by 0 bases and J by 1 base, and 9 bases separated the two germline ends. The CDR3 DNA sequence: TGTGCCAGCAGTGAAGCTCGGACAGCCCAAGAGACCCAGTACTTC. This translates into CASSEARTAQETQYF.